Listed below are T cell receptor beta chains from one sample, sequenced in a study of cytomegalovirus exposure and HLA in healthy donors. Assay: immunoSEQ multiplex PCR; the TCRdb copy retains only in-frame clones and omits some. The sample holds under 200,000 clones, roughly 87% seen once. The sample was PBMCs. The receptors derive from a boy aged 2-9 years in good health and CMV-seronegative. Both conserved end residues are part of each CDR3. A D gene is named only where the DNA matches it firmly. The size of a clone is reported for some rows only, either as once, few or many, or as a class for expanded clones.

clone size	V gene	D gene	J gene	CDR3 DNA	CDR3 protein
NA	TRBV28	NA	TRBJ1-1	TGTGCCAGCAGTCGGACTCAAATGAACACTGAAGCTTTCTTT	CASSRTQMNTEAFF
NA	TRBV6-6	TRBD2	TRBJ2-1	TGTGCCAGCAGTTCTCCGGGACTAGCGGAGTATGAGCAGTTCTTC	CASSSPGLAEYEQFF
NA	TRBV28	NA	TRBJ1-2	TGTGCCAGCAGAACCCAGGGTCTTAACTATGGCTACACCTTC	CASRTQGLNYGYTF
NA	TRBV27	TRBD2	TRBJ2-3	TGTGCCAGCAGTCTTTCGCGGGGGGGCTTAGATACGCAGTATTTT	CASSLSRGGLDTQYF
NA	TRBV30	NA	TRBJ2-1	TGTGCCTGGAGAGGGCGGGGCAATGAGCAGTTCTTC	CAWRGRGNEQFF
NA	TRBV30	NA	TRBJ1-1	TGTGCCTGGAGCTTCCAGAGAGTGAGCCGCGGCACTGAAGCTTTCTTT	CAWSFQRVSRGTEAFF
NA	TRBV11-2	TRBD1	TRBJ2-4	TGTGCCAGCAGCCCACGTCCACCGGGACAGGGGGAGAACATTCAGTACTTC	CASSPRPPGQGENIQYF
NA	TRBV5-1	NA	TRBJ1-1	TGCGCCAGCAGCTTGGGGAGGGGGAACACTGAAGCTTTCTTT	CASSLGRGNTEAFF
NA	TRBV7-8	TRBD1	TRBJ1-2	TGTGCCAGCAGCCCTAGGACCGGGACAGGGGGCTATGGCTACACCTTC	CASSPRTGTGGYGYTF
NA	TRBV28	NA	TRBJ1-6	TGTGCCAGCACCCTCGGGGGGTATAATTCACCCCTCCACTTT	CASTLGGYNSPLHF
NA	TRBV2	NA	TRBJ1-1	TGTGCCAGCAGTGAAATGCCTGCCCGTCCTAGTATGAACACTGAAGCTTTCTTT	CASSEMPARPSMNTEAFF
few	TRBV28	TRBD1	TRBJ1-1	TGTGCCACCATCGCCGGGACAGGGTTCACTGAAGCTTTCTTT	CATIAGTGFTEAFF
NA	TRBV30	TRBD1	TRBJ1-2	TGTGCCTGGAGAAGAGGACAGGTATGGCGGCGGTCGACCTTC	CAWRRGQVWRRSTF
NA	TRBV6-1	NA	TRBJ1-3	TGTGCCAGCAGCGTTGCAGGGTGGGGAAACACCATATATTTT	CASSVAGWGNTIYF
NA	TRBV11-1	TRBD1	TRBJ2-4	TGTGCCAGCAGCCGGTACAGGGGGTTAGCCAAAAACATTCAGTACTTC	CASSRYRGLAKNIQYF
once	TRBV6-1	NA	TRBJ1-2	TGTGCCAGCAGTGAATCCCCCGCAGGGAGGAACTATGGCTACACCTTC	CASSESPAGRNYGYTF
NA	TRBV18	NA	TRBJ1-3	TGTGCCAGCTCACCGCGGGGGGCCCTTGGTGGTGGCCACTCTGGAAACACCATATATTTT	CASSPRGALGGGHSGNTIYF
NA	TRBV9	NA	TRBJ2-3	TGCGCCAGCAGCGTACAGGGATGGGCAGATACGCAGTATTTT	CASSVQGWADTQYF
NA	TRBV19	TRBD1	TRBJ1-1	TGTGCCAGTAGTCCGGGACAGGGCCTTGCTTGGACTGAAGCTTTCTTT	CASSPGQGLAWTEAFF
NA	TRBV7-3	NA	TRBJ2-2	TGTGCCAGCAGCTTCCGACTAGGGACCACCACCGGGGAGCTGTTTTTT	CASSFRLGTTTGELFF
NA	TRBV25-1	TRBD1	TRBJ1-4	TGTGCCAGCAGTCCCGGACAGGGGGGTGAAAAACTGTTTTTT	CASSPGQGGEKLFF
NA	TRBV5-5	TRBD1	TRBJ1-1	TGTGCCAGCAGCTTTGGGGACAGGGATCACACTGAAGCTTTCTTT	CASSFGDRDHTEAFF
NA	TRBV30	NA	TRBJ1-1	TGTGCCTGGTCCCCCGGGGGGTTGGGGACTGAAGCTTTCTTT	CAWSPGGLGTEAFF
once	TRBV19	TRBD1	TRBJ1-1	TGTGCCAGTAGTGGGGGGACAGGGGGCGGAAAGGCTGAAGCTTTCTTT	CASSGGTGGGKAEAFF
NA	TRBV29-1	TRBD2	TRBJ2-6	TGCAGCGTTGAGGGCGGGGGAACTGGGGCCAACGTCCTGACTTTC	CSVEGGGTGANVLTF
NA	TRBV15	TRBD1	TRBJ1-2	TGTGCCACCAGCAGAGATGCCTCAGGGGGCAGGAGCTATGGCTACACCTTC	CATSRDASGGRSYGYTF
once	TRBV27	TRBD2	TRBJ2-2	TGTGCCAGCAGCGCGGGACTAGCGGGGGGGCCGAGGACCGGGGAGCTGTTTTTT	CASSAGLAGGPRTGELFF
few	TRBV5-4	TRBD2	TRBJ2-1	TGTGCCAGCAGTCGGACTAGCGGGCGGGATGAGCAGTTCTTC	CASSRTSGRDEQFF
NA	TRBV6-5	TRBD1	TRBJ1-2	TGTGCCAGCAGTTTCGCCAACCGGGACAGGGATGGCTACACCTTC	CASSFANRDRDGYTF
NA	TRBV2	NA	TRBJ1-2	TGTGCCAGCAGTGAATATTGGGCTCCTAATGGCTACACCTTC	CASSEYWAPNGYTF
NA	TRBV7-9	NA	TRBJ2-3	TGTTCCAGCAGCTTAATGGCCGTTGAATCAGATACGCAGTATTTT	CSSSLMAVESDTQYF
NA	TRBV15	NA	TRBJ2-4	TGTGCCACCAGTACGAGGCAGATCCAAGCCAAAAACATTCAGTACTTC	CATSTRQIQAKNIQYF